The rows below give T cell receptor beta chains drawn from one sample of a study of beta chain features in type 1 diabetes. Produced via immunoSEQ multiplex PCR; TCRdb's table is partial and in-frame only. The table records about 250,000 clones, around 14% of them present only once. Input material: naive CD4+ T cells from blood. All receptors come from a woman in her forties in good health. Both conserved end residues are part of each CDR3. The D gene is left open where the match is weak. Expanded clones get a size class; other rows say once, few or many, or leave the size out.

V,J,D,size,CDR3,DNA
TRBV29-1,TRBJ2-3,.,many,CSVANTDTQYF,TGCAGCGTTGCCAACACAGATACGCAGTATTTT
TRBV7-7,TRBJ2-3,.,.,CASSRGNTDTQYF,TGTGCTAGCAGCCGGGGGAACACAGATACGCAGTATTTT
TRBV9,TRBJ2-3,.,.,CASSARDSPTDTQYF,TGTGCCAGCAGCGCCAGGGACTCTCCCACAGATACGCAGTATTTT
TRBV5-1,TRBJ1-2,TRBD1,.,CASSRPGGYGYTF,TGCGCCAGCTCCCGCCCAGGGGGCTATGGCTACACCTTC
TRBV12-5,TRBJ2-5,.,.,CASGRTQETQYF,TGTGCTAGTGGCAGGACTCAAGAGACCCAGTACTTC
TRBV7-2,TRBJ2-5,TRBD2,few,CASSFIPGRVAGAQETQYF,TGTGCCAGCAGTTTCATCCCGGGGCGGGTAGCGGGGGCCCAAGAGACCCAGTACTTC
TRBV7-8,TRBJ2-5,.,.,CASSLTAGWHETQYF,TGTGCCAGCAGCTTAACTGCGGGGTGGCACGAGACCCAGTACTTC
TRBV2,TRBJ1-1,.,.,CASSEGGRNKYTEAFF,TGTGCCAGCAGTGAAGGAGGTAGAAACAAGTACACTGAAGCTTTCTTT
TRBV5-1,TRBJ2-7,TRBD2,few,CASSPVAGAHEQYF,TGCGCCAGCAGCCCGGTAGCGGGGGCCCACGAGCAGTACTTC
TRBV4-1,TRBJ2-1,.,.,CASGDPIITNEQFF,TGCGCCAGCGGAGACCCTATCATCACTAATGAGCAGTTCTTC
TRBV6-1,TRBJ1-5,.,few,CASRESRGNQPQHF,TGTGCCAGCAGGGAATCCCGAGGCAATCAGCCCCAGCATTTT
TRBV9,TRBJ2-1,TRBD1,few,CASSVAGTGGYEQFF,TGTGCCAGCAGCGTAGCTGGGACAGGGGGCTATGAGCAGTTCTTC
TRBV2,TRBJ2-1,TRBD1,.,CASSEGQGVNNEQFF,TGTGCCAGCAGTGAAGGACAGGGGGTCAACAATGAGCAGTTCTTC
TRBV4-2,TRBJ2-7,TRBD2,.,CASSLGGGAGEQYF,TGTGCCAGCAGCTTAGGCGGGGGGGCCGGCGAGCAGTACTTC
TRBV6-1,TRBJ1-2,.,.,CASSQETGGSGGYTF,TGTGCCAGCAGCCAAGAGACGGGGGGCTCGGGCGGCTACACCTTC
TRBV7-9,TRBJ1-5,.,few,CASSSDSSNQPQHF,TGTGCCAGCAGCTCGGACAGTTCCAATCAGCCCCAGCATTTT
TRBV15,TRBJ2-2,.,few,CATSSTASTGELFF,TGTGCCACCAGCAGTACAGCATCCACCGGGGAGCTGTTTTTT
TRBV5-6,TRBJ2-4,.,few,CASSLDAGARDIQYF,TGTGCCAGCAGCTTGGATGCGGGGGCGCGGGACATTCAGTACTTC
TRBV11-3,TRBJ2-1,TRBD2,.,CASSLRLAGEQFF,TGTGCCAGCAGCTTGAGACTAGCGGGTGAGCAGTTCTTC
TRBV2,TRBJ2-7,TRBD2,once,CANRGGGSGGTYEQYF,TGTGCCAACCGTGGAGGGGGTAGCGGGGGGACCTACGAGCAGTACTTC
TRBV27,TRBJ1-5,TRBD1,.,CASSVLGTGRQPQHF,TGTGCCAGCAGTGTCTTAGGGACAGGGCGTCAGCCCCAGCATTTT
TRBV10-3,TRBJ2-2,TRBD2,few,CAISRTSGVNTGELFF,TGTGCCATCAGTAGGACTAGCGGGGTCAACACCGGGGAGCTGTTTTTT
TRBV6-1,TRBJ2-4,TRBD2,few,CASSEVSSGGAWAKNIQYF,TGTGCCAGCAGTGAAGTCTCTAGCGGGGGGGCTTGGGCCAAAAACATTCAGTACTTC
TRBV4-3,TRBJ2-3,TRBD2,.,CASSQDGPSGGLTDTQYF,TGCGCCAGCAGCCAAGACGGTCCTAGCGGGGGGCTCACAGATACGCAGTATTTT
TRBV10-3,TRBJ2-1,TRBD2,few,CAIRLTSGGAGEQFF,TGTGCCATCAGACTGACTAGCGGGGGGGCGGGTGAGCAGTTCTTC
TRBV9,TRBJ2-2,.,many,CASSVGPGNTGELFF,TGTGCCAGCAGCGTAGGCCCCGGGAACACCGGGGAGCTGTTTTTT
TRBV9,TRBJ2-1,.,.,CASSAGLYNEQFF,TGTGCCAGCAGCGCAGGCCTCTACAATGAGCAGTTCTTC
TRBV7-9,TRBJ2-5,TRBD1,few,CASSQATPGQGWETQYF,TGCGCCAGCAGCCAGGCGACACCGGGACAGGGGTGGGAGACCCAGTACTTC
TRBV9,TRBJ2-3,.,few,CASSVETGGVRQTDTQYF,TGTGCCAGCAGCGTAGAAACCGGAGGGGTCAGGCAGACAGATACGCAGTATTTT
TRBV10-1,TRBJ2-7,.,.,CASSESTRDEQYF,TGCGCCAGCAGTGAGTCGACTAGGGACGAGCAGTACTTC
TRBV7-2,TRBJ2-1,.,.,CASTPRQLALSNNEQFF,TGTGCCAGCACCCCCCGTCAGCTAGCCCTCTCTAACAATGAGCAGTTCTTC
TRBV13,TRBJ2-7,TRBD2,few,CASSLLAGGPSSYEQYF,TGTGCCAGCAGCTTATTAGCGGGGGGGCCTAGCTCCTACGAGCAGTACTTC
TRBV6-4,TRBJ1-2,TRBD1,few,CASSDQPGQAGGYTF,TGTGCCAGCAGTGACCAGCCGGGACAGGCGGGGGGCTACACCTTC
TRBV5-8,TRBJ1-6,.,.,CASSLAGGSYNSPLHF,TGTGCCAGCAGCTTGGCCGGGGGGTCCTATAATTCACCCCTCCACTTT
TRBV29-1,TRBJ2-6,.,.,CSVGSVPSGANVLTF,TGCAGCGTTGGGTCGGTTCCCTCTGGGGCCAACGTCCTGACTTTC
TRBV6-5,TRBJ2-7,.,.,CASSYSRETYEQYF,TGTGCCAGCAGTTACTCGAGGGAGACCTACGAGCAGTACTTC
TRBV27,TRBJ2-3,.,few,CASTASRTDTQYF,TGTGCCAGCACCGCATCGAGGACAGATACGCAGTATTTT
TRBV7-2,TRBJ2-3,TRBD2,.,CASSPVTSGAGTQYF,TGTGCCAGCAGCCCAGTCACTAGCGGGGCTGGTACGCAGTATTTT
TRBV7-2,TRBJ1-6,.,.,CASSLWRHSGSPLHF,TGTGCCAGCAGCTTATGGCGGCATTCTGGTTCACCCCTCCACTTT
TRBV5-1,TRBJ2-5,TRBD2,.,CASSPSGEETQYF,TGCGCCAGCAGTCCCAGCGGGGAAGAGACCCAGTACTTC
TRBV6-5,TRBJ2-5,TRBD2,.,CASSSLAGLETQYF,TGTGCCAGCAGTTCTTTAGCGGGGCTAGAGACCCAGTACTTC
TRBV9,TRBJ1-1,TRBD1,.,CASSVGLTGERTEAFF,TGTGCCAGCAGCGTAGGGTTGACAGGGGAGCGCACTGAAGCTTTCTTT
TRBV7-9,TRBJ2-7,TRBD1,few,CASSLGQGFYEQYF,TGTGCCAGCAGCTTAGGACAGGGGTTCTACGAGCAGTACTTC
TRBV7-8,TRBJ2-1,.,.,CASSSSPRPDNEQFF,TGTGCCAGCAGCTCCAGCCCGCGGCCCGACAATGAGCAGTTCTTC
TRBV7-9,TRBJ1-1,.,many,CASSPYTGHTEAFF,TGTGCCAGCAGCCCCTACACAGGGCATACTGAAGCTTTCTTT